The 2 T cell receptor beta chains presented below share a single source sample, sequenced in a study of shared clonotypes between healthy human individuals (dated by TCRdb to the early 2020s). The library was produced with the immunoSEQ multiplex PCR assay. TCRdb's version of the immuneACCESS table is confined to in-frame rearrangements and falls short of the full clone set. An unresolved V gene accounts for under half of the shortfall where checked; the remainder is of unknown origin. The sample data list around 990,000 clones, and around three quarters of these were observed just once. Approximately 0.9% of the sample rests with the top ten. Sequenced sample: memory CD4+ T cells from PBMCs. What this sample's cell subset or site label stands for: CD45RA-negative fraction. The receptors derive from a man younger than 30 in good health. Some clones in this sample may be carry-over from other donors' samples.

The V call is TRBV5-1, the J call TRBJ1-2, with 7 positions matching TRBD1. The CDR3 is made up of 16 amino acids. Germline trimming cut 1 base from V and 2 bases from J; bases unmatched to any gene: 8. Looked up from germline, CDR1 is SGHRS and CDR2 is YFSETQ. The CDR3 sequence is CASSLSTGQRNYGYTF. CDR3 nucleotides: TGCGCCAGCAGCTTGTCGACGGGACAGCGGAACTATGGCTACACCTTC.

The genes are TRBV19 and TRBJ2-7, with D tentatively TRBD1 or TRBD2 (5 bases each). This CDR3 spans 13 amino acids. V gave up 6 bases and J gave up 5 bases, with 14 bases separating them. Germline CDR1 and CDR2: LNHDA and SQIVND (reference sequence). The CDR3 sequence is CASSGTLRHEQYF. CDR3 nucleotide sequence: TGTGCCAGTAGCGGGACCCTGCGCCACGAGCAGTACTTC.